These T cell receptor beta chains were read from a single sample in a study of T cells in Graves' hyperthyroidism and ophthalmopathy. MiXCR, applied by TCRdb to the multiplex PCR reads, yields one record per CDR3 protein. The repertoire includes approximately 600,000 distinct CDR3 sequences, 15% to 20% of them detected once, and 3% to 4.5% sits in the top ten. Source material: blood. These TCRs come from a woman in her 30s with Graves' hyperthyroidism. Both conserved end residues are part of each CDR3. Fields, in order: clone size, V gene, J gene, D gene, CDR3 protein, CDR3 DNA. The D gene is left open where the match is weak. Clone size is shown for a subset of rows, as once, few, many or a class of expanded clone.

>.|TRBV28|TRBJ1-4|.
CASSLGQVEGKLFF
TGTGCCAGCAGTTTAGGGCAGGTAGAGGGAAAACTGTTTTTT
>few|TRBV28|TRBJ2-7|.
CASSPRQFPTHEQYF
TGTGCCAGCAGTCCCAGACAGTTTCCCACCCACGAGCAGTACTTC
>.|TRBV6-1|TRBJ2-2|TRBD1
CASSERNRGLRNTGELFF
TGTGCCAGCAGTGAAAGGAACAGGGGTCTTCGGAACACCGGGGAGCTGTTTTTT
>many|TRBV5-1|TRBJ2-1|TRBD2
CASSLQTSSNEQFF
TGCGCCAGCAGCCTCCAGACTAGCTCTAATGAGCAGTTCTTC
>many|TRBV5-1|TRBJ2-1|TRBD2
CASSKEPSGSGADEQFF
TGCGCCAGCAGCAAAGAACCTAGCGGGAGTGGTGCGGATGAGCAGTTCTTC
>many|TRBV3-1|TRBJ1-4|.
CASSQVGVANEKLFF
TGTGCCAGCAGCCAAGTCGGGGTGGCTAATGAAAAACTGTTTTTT
>many|TRBV28|TRBJ1-2|.
CASSLSDYGYTF
TGTGCCAGCAGTTTGTCCGACTATGGCTACACCTTC
>few|TRBV9|TRBJ2-7|TRBD1
CASSTPGTGKDEQYF
TGTGCCAGCAGCACTCCCGGGACAGGGAAGGACGAGCAGTACTTC
>once|TRBV2|TRBJ2-5|TRBD2
CASGGTSGRETQYF
TGTGCCAGCGGAGGGACTAGCGGGAGGGAGACCCAGTACTTC
>few|TRBV6-1|TRBJ1-6|TRBD1
CASRQGASNSPLHF
TGTGCCAGCAGGCAGGGGGCTTCGAATTCACCCCTCCACTTT
>.|TRBV11-2|TRBJ2-1|.
CASSLEGTRGYNEQSF
TGTGCCAGCAGCTTAGAAGGGACCCGAGGGTACAATGAGCAGTCCTTC
>many|TRBV12-3/TRBV12-4|TRBJ2-2|.
CASSPPVFGGELFF
TGTGCCAGCAGCCCACCTGTATTTGGCGGGGAGCTGTTTTTT
>many|TRBV20-1|TRBJ2-3|.
CSARDLSTDTQYF
TGCAGTGCTAGAGATTTAAGCACAGATACGCAGTATTTT
>.|TRBV10-3|TRBJ2-7|.
CAISDNVSGEEQYF
TGTGCCATCAGTGACAACGTATCCGGAGAAGAGCAGTACTTC
>.|TRBV5-5|TRBJ2-7|.
CASSSGPEQYF
TGTGCCAGCAGCTCAGGGCCCGAGCAGTACTTC
>many|TRBV11-2|TRBJ2-1|TRBD2
CASRLGVAGGEQFF
TGTGCCAGCAGACTCGGGGTAGCGGGAGGTGAGCAGTTCTTC
>few|TRBV5-1|TRBJ1-6|TRBD1
CASSLGGGHNSPLHF
TGCGCCAGCAGCTTAGGGGGCGGCCATAATTCACCCCTCCACTTT
>.|TRBV5-5|TRBJ2-3|.
CASSLGPRRGTDTQYF
TGTGCCAGCAGCTTGGGCCCGAGGAGGGGCACAGATACGCAGTATTTT
>many|TRBV3-1|TRBJ2-7|.
CASSSWQGDYEQYF
TGTGCCAGCAGCAGTTGGCAGGGCGACTACGAGCAGTACTTC
>many|TRBV20-1|TRBJ2-7|TRBD2
CSGGTSGSYEQYF
TGCAGTGGGGGGACTAGCGGTTCCTACGAGCAGTACTTC
>few|TRBV19|TRBJ2-2|.
CASRGVGENTGELFF
TGTGCCAGTAGGGGTGTCGGGGAGAACACCGGGGAGCTGTTTTTT
>many|TRBV3-1|TRBJ2-1|TRBD2
CASSPAETAGGKKQFF
TGTGCCAGCAGCCCCGCCGAGACAGCGGGAGGTAAAAAGCAGTTCTTC
>many|TRBV7-2|TRBJ2-5|.
CASSLEAAGTEYF
TGTGCCAGCAGCTTAGAAGCCGCAGGGACGGAGTACTTC
>.|TRBV7-6|TRBJ1-5|.
CASSLGHGVQPQHF
TGTGCCAGCAGCTTAGGACATGGGGTCCAGCCCCAGCATTTT
>few|TRBV7-9|TRBJ2-3|TRBD2
CASSRSGGFTDTQYF
TGTGCCAGCAGCCGTAGCGGGGGTTTCACAGATACGCAGTATTTT
>many|TRBV6-5|TRBJ2-1|TRBD2
CASSYSASGSSYNEQFF
TGTGCCAGCAGTTACTCCGCTAGCGGGAGTTCCTACAATGAGCAGTTCTTC
>.|TRBV27|TRBJ2-3|.
CASSLSIGTDTQYF
TGTGCCAGCAGTTTATCTATCGGCACAGATACGCAGTATTTT
>.|TRBV28|TRBJ2-1|TRBD1
CASTPDRGTYNEQFF
TGTGCCAGCACCCCGGACAGGGGGACCTACAATGAGCAGTTCTTC
>.|TRBV4-1|TRBJ2-7|.
CASSQGPGGRTATYEQYF
TGCGCCAGCAGCCAAGGCCCCGGGGGAAGGACCGCGACCTACGAGCAGTACTTC
>.|TRBV9|TRBJ1-1|TRBD1
CASSQGWNTEAFF
TGTGCCAGCTCACAGGGGTGGAACACTGAAGCTTTCTTT
>many|TRBV19|TRBJ1-5|TRBD1
CASRTTGQGNQPQHF
TGTGCCAGTAGGACCACGGGACAGGGGAATCAGCCCCAGCATTTT
>.|TRBV4-3|TRBJ1-4|.
CASSQAIGDNEKLFF
TGCGCCAGCAGCCAGGCGATTGGGGATAATGAAAAACTGTTTTTT
>many|TRBV5-1|TRBJ2-1|TRBD2
CASSLGGLADSYNEQFF
TGCGCCAGCAGCTTGGGGGGACTAGCGGACTCCTACAATGAGCAGTTCTTC
>.|TRBV7-2|TRBJ2-4|.
CASSLLRAAKNIQYF
TGTGCCAGCAGCTTACTGAGAGCGGCCAAAAACATTCAGTACTTC
>.|TRBV28|TRBJ1-5|TRBD1
CASSFIAGTGGSNQPQHF
TGTGCCAGCAGTTTTATCGCCGGGACAGGGGGTAGCAATCAGCCCCAGCATTTT
>few|TRBV28|TRBJ2-7|.
CASRTGDRPEQYF
TGTGCCAGCAGAACTGGTGACAGGCCCGAGCAGTACTTC
>many|TRBV3-1|TRBJ2-7|.
CASSQDWVGAYEQYF
TGTGCCAGCAGCCAAGATTGGGTAGGGGCCTACGAGCAGTACTTC
>many|TRBV20-1|TRBJ1-1|TRBD1
CSAGTGGTEAFF
TGCAGTGCTGGGACAGGGGGCACTGAAGCTTTCTTT
>.|TRBV14|TRBJ2-7|.
CASSRRPGRYYEQYF
TGTGCCAGCAGTCGACGACCGGGGAGATACTACGAGCAGTACTTC
>many|TRBV11-2|TRBJ2-7|.
CASSPPGYEQYF
TGTGCCAGCAGCCCCCCTGGCTACGAGCAGTACTTC
>many|TRBV7-9|TRBJ2-7|.
CASSSAPGRDSYEQYF
TGTGCCAGCAGCTCTGCCCCGGGACGGGATAGCTACGAGCAGTACTTC
>.|TRBV10-2|TRBJ2-7|.
CASSETGEQYF
TGCGCCAGCAGTGAGACGGGGGAGCAGTACTTC
>many|TRBV28|TRBJ2-3|.
CASILSLGTDTQYF
TGTGCCAGCATCCTTAGTCTTGGCACAGATACGCAGTATTTT
>few|TRBV6-5|TRBJ1-4|TRBD1
CASSFPSGGATNEKLFF
TGTGCCAGCAGTTTCCCCTCAGGGGGCGCAACTAATGAAAAACTGTTTTTT
>many|TRBV2|TRBJ1-4|.
CASSDSAGRGEKLFF
TGTGCCAGCAGTGATTCCGCAGGGCGGGGTGAAAAACTGTTTTTT
>few|TRBV28|TRBJ2-1|.
CASRGLYNEQFF
TGTGCCAGCAGGGGACTCTACAATGAGCAGTTCTTC
>.|TRBV5-1|TRBJ2-2|TRBD1
CASSIRQGAGGELFF
TGCGCCAGCAGCATCCGACAGGGGGCCGGCGGGGAGCTGTTTTTT
>few|TRBV15|TRBJ1-5|.
CATSRTGYNQPQHF
TGTGCCACCAGCAGAACGGGTTACAATCAGCCCCAGCATTTT
>.|TRBV3-1|TRBJ2-5|.
CASMVGEQETQYF
TGTGCCAGCATGGTGGGGGAGCAAGAGACCCAGTACTTC
>many|TRBV5-5|TRBJ2-5|.
CASSLNPAPGRETQYF
TGTGCCAGCAGCCTCAACCCAGCCCCAGGGAGGGAGACCCAGTACTTC